This TCR beta chain was observed in a study of radiotherapy plus CTLA-4 blockade in lung cancer. Turning to this clone: Antigen: not known.

TCRdb's table, derived via immunoSEQ multiplex PCR, lists solely in-frame clones and lacks some. The sample gives roughly 50,000 clones, approximately 79% of which show up once; 3% to 4% is in the top ten. J gave up 6 bases and V 6 bases, and 9 bases lay outside the gene matches. Germline CDR1 MDHEN, CDR2 SYDVKM. The length of the CDR3 is 14 residues. Study results and limitations: An expansion of tumor-derived TCR clones occurred in blood after radiotherapy plus ipilimumab. Reports identified early blood T cell clone dynamics, with interferon-beta, as the best response predictor.

The TCR was taken from a human donor with non-small cell lung cancer who had a partial response to radiotherapy plus ipilimumab. The chain links TRBV28 to TRBJ2-3, with TRBD1 identical over 7 bases. The sequencing used peripheral blood, collected from a patient treated with radiotherapy plus ipilimumab. In nucleotides, the CDR3 is TGTGCCAGCAGCCTATCGACAGGGTTCGATACGCAGTATTTT. Its protein product is CASSLSTGFDTQYF.